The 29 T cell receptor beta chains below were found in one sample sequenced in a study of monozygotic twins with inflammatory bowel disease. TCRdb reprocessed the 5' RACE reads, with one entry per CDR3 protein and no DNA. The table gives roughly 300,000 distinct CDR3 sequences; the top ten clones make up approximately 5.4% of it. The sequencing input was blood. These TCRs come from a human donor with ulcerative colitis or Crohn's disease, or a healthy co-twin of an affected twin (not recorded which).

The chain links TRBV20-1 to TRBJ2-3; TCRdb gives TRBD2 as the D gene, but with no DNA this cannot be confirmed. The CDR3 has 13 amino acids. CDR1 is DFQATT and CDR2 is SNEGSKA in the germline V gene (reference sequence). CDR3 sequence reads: CSAHSGYPDTQYF.

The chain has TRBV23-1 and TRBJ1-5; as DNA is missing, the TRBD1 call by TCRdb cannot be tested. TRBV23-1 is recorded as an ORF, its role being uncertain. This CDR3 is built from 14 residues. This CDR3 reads CATAKGGSNQPQHF.

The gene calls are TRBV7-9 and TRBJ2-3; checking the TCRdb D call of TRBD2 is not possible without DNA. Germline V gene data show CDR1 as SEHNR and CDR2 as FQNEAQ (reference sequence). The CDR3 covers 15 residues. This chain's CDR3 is CASSLGGGYTDTQYF.

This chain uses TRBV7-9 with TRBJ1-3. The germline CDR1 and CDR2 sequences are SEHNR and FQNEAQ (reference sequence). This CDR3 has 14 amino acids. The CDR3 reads CASKTAKSGNTIYF.

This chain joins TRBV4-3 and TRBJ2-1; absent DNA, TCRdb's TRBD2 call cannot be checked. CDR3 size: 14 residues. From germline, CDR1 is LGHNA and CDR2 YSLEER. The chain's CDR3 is CASSPFGGPYEQFF.

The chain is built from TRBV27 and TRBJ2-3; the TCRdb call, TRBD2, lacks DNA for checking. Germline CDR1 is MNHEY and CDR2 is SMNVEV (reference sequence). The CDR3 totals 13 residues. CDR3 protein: CAVGSRRTDTQYF.

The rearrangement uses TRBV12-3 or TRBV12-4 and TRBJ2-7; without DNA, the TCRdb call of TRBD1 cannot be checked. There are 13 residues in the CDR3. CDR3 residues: CASSITGRHEQYF.

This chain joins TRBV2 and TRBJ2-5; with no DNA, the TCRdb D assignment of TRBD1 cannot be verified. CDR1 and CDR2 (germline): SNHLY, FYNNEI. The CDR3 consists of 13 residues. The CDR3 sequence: CASSVQGQETQYF. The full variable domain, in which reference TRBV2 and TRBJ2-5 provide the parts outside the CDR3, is EPEVTQTPSHQVTQMGQEVILRCVPISNHLYFYWYRQILGQKVEFLVSFYNNEISEKSEIFDDQFSVERPDGSNFTLKIRSTKLEDSAMYFCASSVQGQETQYFGPGTRLLVL.

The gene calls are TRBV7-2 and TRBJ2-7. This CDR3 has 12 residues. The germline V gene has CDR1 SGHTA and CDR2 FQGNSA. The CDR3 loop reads CASSLSLGWQYF.

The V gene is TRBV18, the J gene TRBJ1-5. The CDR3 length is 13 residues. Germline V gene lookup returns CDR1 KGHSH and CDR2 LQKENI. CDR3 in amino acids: CASTPIDLGTQHF.

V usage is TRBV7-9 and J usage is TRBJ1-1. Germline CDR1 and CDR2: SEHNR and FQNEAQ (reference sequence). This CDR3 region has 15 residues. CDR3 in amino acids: CASSLGGGMNTEAFF.

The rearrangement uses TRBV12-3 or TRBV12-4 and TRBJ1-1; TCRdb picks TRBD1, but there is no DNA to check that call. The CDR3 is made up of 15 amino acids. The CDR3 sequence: CASSSRGQMNTEAFF.

The CDR3 reads CATREQGGTGELFF. V usage is TRBV24-1 and J usage is TRBJ2-2; the D gene TCRdb calls, TRBD1, cannot be checked with no DNA. The germline V gene encodes CDR1 KGHDR and CDR2 SFDVKD. The CDR3 is 14 residues long.

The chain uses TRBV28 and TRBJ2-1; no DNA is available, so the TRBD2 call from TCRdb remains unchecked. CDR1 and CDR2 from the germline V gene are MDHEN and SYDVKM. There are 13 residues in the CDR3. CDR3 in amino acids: CAMQAGGRGEQFF.

The CDR3 sequence: CSARLAGTEAFF. V gene TRBV20-1 combines with J gene TRBJ1-1. The germline gives CDR1 DFQATT, CDR2 SNEGSKA (reference sequence). The CDR3 is 12 amino acids.

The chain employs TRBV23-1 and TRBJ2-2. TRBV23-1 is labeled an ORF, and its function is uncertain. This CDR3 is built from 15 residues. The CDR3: CASRPTFTYTGELFF.

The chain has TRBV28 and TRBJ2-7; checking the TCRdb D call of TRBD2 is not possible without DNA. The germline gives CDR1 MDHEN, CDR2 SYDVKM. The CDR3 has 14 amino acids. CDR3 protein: CASSKRLADYEQYF.

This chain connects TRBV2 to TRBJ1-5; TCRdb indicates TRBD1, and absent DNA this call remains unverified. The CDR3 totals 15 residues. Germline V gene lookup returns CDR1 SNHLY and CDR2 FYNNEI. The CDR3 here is CASSESRGGGQPQHF. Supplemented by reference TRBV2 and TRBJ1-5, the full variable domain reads EPEVTQTPSHQVTQMGQEVILRCVPISNHLYFYWYRQILGQKVEFLVSFYNNEISEKSEIFDDQFSVERPDGSNFTLKIRSTKLEDSAMYFCASSESRGGGQPQHFGDGTRLSIL.

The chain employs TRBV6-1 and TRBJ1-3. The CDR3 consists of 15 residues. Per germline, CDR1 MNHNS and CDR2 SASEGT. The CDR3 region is CASRADGNSGNTIYF.

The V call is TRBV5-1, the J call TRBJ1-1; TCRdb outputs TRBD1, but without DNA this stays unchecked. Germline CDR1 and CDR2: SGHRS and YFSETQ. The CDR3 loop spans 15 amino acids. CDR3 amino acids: CASSPGRTGNTEAFF.

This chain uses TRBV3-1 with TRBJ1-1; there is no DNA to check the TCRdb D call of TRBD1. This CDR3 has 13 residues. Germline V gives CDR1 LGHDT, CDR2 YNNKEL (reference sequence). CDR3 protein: CASSDRGGTEAFF.

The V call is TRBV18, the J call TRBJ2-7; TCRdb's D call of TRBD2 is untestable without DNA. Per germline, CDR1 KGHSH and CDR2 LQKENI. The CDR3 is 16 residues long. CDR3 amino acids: CASSPTGLAGLYEQYF. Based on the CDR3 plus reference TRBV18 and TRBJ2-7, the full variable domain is NAGVMQNPRHLVRRRGQEARLRCSPMKGHSHVYWYRQLPEEGLKFMVYLQKENIIDESGMPKERFSAEFPKEGPSILRIQQVVRGDSAAYFCASSPTGLAGLYEQYFGPGTRLTVT.

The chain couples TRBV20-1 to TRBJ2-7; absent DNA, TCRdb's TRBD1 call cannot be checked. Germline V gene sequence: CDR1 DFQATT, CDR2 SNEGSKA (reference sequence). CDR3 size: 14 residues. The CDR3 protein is CSAEAGTGSWEQYF.

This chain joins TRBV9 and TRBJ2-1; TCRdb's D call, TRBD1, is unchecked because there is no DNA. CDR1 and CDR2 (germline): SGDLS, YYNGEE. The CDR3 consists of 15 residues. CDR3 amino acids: CASSLGMGTGNEQFF.

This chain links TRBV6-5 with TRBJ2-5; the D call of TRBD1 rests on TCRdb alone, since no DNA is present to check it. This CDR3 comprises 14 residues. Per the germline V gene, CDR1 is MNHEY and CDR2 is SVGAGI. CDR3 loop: CASSYSGGWETQYF.

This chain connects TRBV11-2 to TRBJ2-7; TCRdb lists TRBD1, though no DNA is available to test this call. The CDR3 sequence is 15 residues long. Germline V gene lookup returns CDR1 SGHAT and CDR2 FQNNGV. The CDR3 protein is CASSFADRTVNEQYF. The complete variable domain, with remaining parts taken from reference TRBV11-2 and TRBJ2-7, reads EAGVAQSPRYKIIEKRQSVAFWCNPISGHATLYWYQQILGQGPKLLIQFQNNGVVDDSQLPKDRFSAERLKGVDSTLKIQPAKLEDSAVYLCASSFADRTVNEQYFGPGTRLTVT.

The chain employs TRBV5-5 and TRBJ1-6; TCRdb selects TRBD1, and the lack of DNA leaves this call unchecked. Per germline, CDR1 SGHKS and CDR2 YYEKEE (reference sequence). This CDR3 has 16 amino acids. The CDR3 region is CASSHPRGKDNSPLHF.

CDR3 region: CASSPLWTSIETQYF. The chain employs TRBV6-1 and TRBJ2-5; TCRdb returns TRBD2, unconfirmable since there is no DNA. Germline V gene sequence: CDR1 MNHNS, CDR2 SASEGT. The CDR3 contains 15 residues.

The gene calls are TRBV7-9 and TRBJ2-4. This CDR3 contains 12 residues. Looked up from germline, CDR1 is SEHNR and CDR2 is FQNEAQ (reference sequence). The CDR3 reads CASRSLGNIQYF. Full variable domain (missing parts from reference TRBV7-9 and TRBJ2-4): DTGVSQNPRHKITKRGQNVTFRCDPISEHNRLYWYRQTLGQGPEFLTYFQNEAQLEKSRLLSDRFSAERPKGSFSTLEIQRTEQGDSAMYLCASRSLGNIQYFGAGTRLSVL.